Listed below are T cell receptor beta chains from one sample, sequenced in a study of neurological immune-mediated disorders. MiXCR was run by TCRdb on the 5' RACE reads, yielding one entry per CDR3 protein. Among about 50,000 distinct CDR3 sequences listed, roughly 7.7% were seen once. Material: PBMCs. The receptors come from a middle-aged woman in good health. Both conserved end residues are part of each CDR3. Fields, in order: V gene, J gene, D gene, clone size, CDR3 DNA, CDR3 protein. D genes are given only for firm matches. Rows give clone size only sometimes, using once, few, many, or a class for an expanded clone.

>TRBV12-3/TRBV12-4|TRBJ2-3|-|many
TGTGCCAGCAGTTACCAGTCTTCCTCATGGGATACGCAGTATTTT
CASSYQSSSWDTQYF
>TRBV29-1|TRBJ2-7|TRBD2|many
TGCAGCGTCGCGCCTGCCGGGACTAGCGGGGACGAGCAGTACTTC
CSVAPAGTSGDEQYF
>TRBV5-1|TRBJ1-2|TRBD1|many
TGCGCCAGCAGCGGAACTACAGGGGGCGGGTATGGCTACACCTTC
CASSGTTGGGYGYTF
>TRBV7-2|TRBJ2-5|TRBD2|many
TGTGCCAGCAGCTTTCGGTGGACTAGCCAAGAGACCCAGTACTTC
CASSFRWTSQETQYF
>TRBV5-1|TRBJ1-2|-|many
TGCGCCAGCAGCCCGGACGCCTATGGCTACACCTTC
CASSPDAYGYTF
>TRBV5-6|TRBJ2-1|-|many
TGTGCCAGCAGCTTAGGGAGTGCTTACAATGAGCAGTTCTTC
CASSLGSAYNEQFF
>TRBV7-2|TRBJ1-1|TRBD1|many
TGTGCCAGCAGCTTAGCGTATCACAGGGGCGCTGAAGCTTTCTTT
CASSLAYHRGAEAFF
>TRBV20-1|TRBJ2-3|TRBD2|many
TGCAGTGCCCAAGCGGGAGAGGGCATAGATACGCAGTATTTT
CSAQAGEGIDTQYF
>TRBV11-2|TRBJ1-1|-|-
TGTGCCAGCAGCGACCCCAGGGCTGACGCTTTCTTT
CASSDPRADAFF
>TRBV12-3/TRBV12-4|TRBJ2-3|-|many
TGTGCCAGCAGCCGAGGGGCAGGGAGCACAGATACGCAGTATTTT
CASSRGAGSTDTQYF
>TRBV4-1|TRBJ1-6|-|many
TGCGCCAGCAGCCAAGATCTCCCCAGACAGGAGAATTCACCCCTCCACTTT
CASSQDLPRQENSPLHF
>TRBV27|TRBJ2-2|-|few
TGTGCCAGCACCCACTTCTTTTCCGACCCGCGCGGGGAGCTGTTTTTT
CASTHFFSDPRGELFF